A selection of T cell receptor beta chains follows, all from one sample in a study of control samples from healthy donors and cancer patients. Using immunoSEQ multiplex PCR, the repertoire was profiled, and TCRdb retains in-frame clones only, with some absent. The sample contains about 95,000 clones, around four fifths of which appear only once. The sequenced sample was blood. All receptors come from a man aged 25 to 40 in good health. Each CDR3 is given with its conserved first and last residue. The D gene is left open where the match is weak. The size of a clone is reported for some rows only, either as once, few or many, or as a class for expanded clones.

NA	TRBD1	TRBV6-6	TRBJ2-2	TGTGCCAGCAGGATGGACAGGGTGAACACCGGGGAGCTGTTTTTT	CASRMDRVNTGELFF
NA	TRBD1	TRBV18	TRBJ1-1	TGTGCCAGCTCTAGGGACAGGGAGGAAGCTTTCTTT	CASSRDREEAFF
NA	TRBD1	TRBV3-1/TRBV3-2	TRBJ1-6	TGTGCCAGCAGCCAAGTGGACAGGAATTCACCCCTCCACTTT	CASSQVDRNSPLHF
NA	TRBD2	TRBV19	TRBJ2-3	TGTGCCAGCGCGGAGAATAGCGGGGTTAACACAGATACGCAGTATTTT	CASAENSGVNTDTQYF
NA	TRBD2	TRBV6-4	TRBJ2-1	TGTGCCAGCAGGGCCGGGGGGGGCCGGAATGAGCAGTTCTTC	CASRAGGGRNEQFF
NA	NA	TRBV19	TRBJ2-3	TGTGCCAGTAGTACCTCCGGCGATACGCAGTATTTT	CASSTSGDTQYF
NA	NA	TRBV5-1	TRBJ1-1	TGCGCCAGCAGCTTCTACCAGGGAGGCACTGAAGCTTTCTTT	CASSFYQGGTEAFF
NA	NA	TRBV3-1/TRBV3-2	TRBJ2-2	TGTGCCAGCAGCCCGACGTGGGATCTGAACACCGGGGAGCTGTTTTTT	CASSPTWDLNTGELFF
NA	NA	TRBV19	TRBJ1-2	TGTGCCAGTAGTATATCGGCCGGCTACTATGGCTACACCTTC	CASSISAGYYGYTF
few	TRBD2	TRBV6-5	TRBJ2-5	TGTGCCAGTACTGTATCGGGGGGAGAGACCCAGTACTTC	CASTVSGGETQYF
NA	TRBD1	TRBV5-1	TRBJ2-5	TGCGCCAGCCACGACAGGGTTGGGCAAGAGACCCAGTACTTC	CASHDRVGQETQYF
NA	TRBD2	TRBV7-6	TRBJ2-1	TGTGCCAGCAGCTTAGTAGCGGGGCCCTACAATGGGCAGTTCTTC	CASSLVAGPYNGQFF
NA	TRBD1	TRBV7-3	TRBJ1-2	TGTGCCAGCAGCCCCAGGGGGGGGGACTATGGCTACACCTTC	CASSPRGGDYGYTF
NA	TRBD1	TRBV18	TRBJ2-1	TGTGCCAGCTCACCCACAGGGGCCCTCTACAATGAGCAGTTCTTC	CASSPTGALYNEQFF
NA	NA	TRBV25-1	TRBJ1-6	TGTGCCAGCAGTAGGCCAGGGGATTCACCCCTCCACTTT	CASSRPGDSPLHF
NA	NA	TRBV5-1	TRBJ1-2	TGCGCCAGCAACCGCCACGGGATCAACTATGGCTACACCTTC	CASNRHGINYGYTF
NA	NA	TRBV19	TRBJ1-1	TGTGCCAGTAGTCGGAGTTTAATGAACACTGAAGCTTTCTTT	CASSRSLMNTEAFF
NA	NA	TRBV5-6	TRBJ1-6	TGTGCCAGCAGCTTCACTAATTCACCCCTCCACTTT	CASSFTNSPLHF
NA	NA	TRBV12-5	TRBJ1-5	TGTGCTAGTGGCAGGGCGTTAGAACAGCCCCAGCATTTT	CASGRALEQPQHF
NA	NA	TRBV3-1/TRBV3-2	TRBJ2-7	TGTGCCAGCAGCCAACGTACTCTCTCCTACGAGCAGTACTTC	CASSQRTLSYEQYF
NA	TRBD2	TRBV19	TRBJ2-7	TGTGCCAGTAGTTTTCCCGGGACTAGCGGGGTTTACTCCTACGAGCAGTACTTC	CASSFPGTSGVYSYEQYF
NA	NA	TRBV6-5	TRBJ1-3	TGTGCCAGCAGTTACAGGGGCGACACCATATATTTT	CASSYRGDTIYF
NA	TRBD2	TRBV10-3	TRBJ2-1	TGTGCCATCAGTGCACAGACTAGCGGGGGGGCCGGAGAGTTCTTC	CAISAQTSGGAGEFF
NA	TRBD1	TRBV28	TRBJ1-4	TGTGCCAGCAGTTTTTCATCCCCGGGCAGGGGGGGTATCGGGAATGAAAAACTGTTTTTT	CASSFSSPGRGGIGNEKLFF
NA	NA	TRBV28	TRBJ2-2	TGTGCCAGCACTGTAGGGAGAACCGGGGAGCTGTTTTTT	CASTVGRTGELFF
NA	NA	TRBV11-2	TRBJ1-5	TGTGCCAGCAGCTTAAGACCCCCGGGACGGGATAGCAATCAGCCCCAGCATTTT	CASSLRPPGRDSNQPQHF